These 8 T cell receptor beta chains came from one sample sequenced in a study of blood T cell repertoires in COVID-19. Clones were read by immunoSEQ multiplex PCR, and TCRdb kept only the in-frame ones, dropping some. The repertoire holds 400,000 to 550,000 clones, with 85% to 90% as singletons. Sequencing was done on a sample of peripheral blood. The receptors were gathered from a woman in her 30s with acute or convalescent COVID-19.

The chain has TRBV20-1 and TRBJ1-6; D is uncertain. Per germline, CDR1 DFQATT and CDR2 SNEGSKA (reference sequence). V was trimmed by 6 bases and J by 12 bases, leaving 9 bases between them. The CDR3 spans 10 residues. The CDR3 nucleotides are TGCAGTGCCCTCCCCGTACCCCTCCACTTT. It translates to CSALPVPLHF.

This chain uses TRBV6-2 or TRBV6-3 with TRBJ1-2; 7 bases agree with TRBD1. CDR3 length: 15 residues. The V gene's germline CDR1 is MNHEY and CDR2 SVGEGT. Trimming removed 2 bases from V and 8 bases from J; junction bases left unmatched: 11. CDR3 sequence: CASSYLLTGPAGYTF. DNA of the CDR3: TGTGCCAGCAGTTACCTGCTGACAGGGCCAGCGGGCTACACCTTC.

This clone was seen at least ten times. The chain combines TRBV21-1 with TRBJ2-7; TRBD2 is taken as the D call from the table, unchecked against the DNA. TRBV21-1 is an annotated pseudogene. This CDR3 comprises 15 residues. The CDR3 nucleotides read TGTGCCAGCAGCAGGGGGCGACTAGCGGCCTACGAGCAGTACTTC. It is translated as CASSRGRLAAYEQYF.

The chain combines TRBV19 with TRBJ1-5, with 9 bases that match TRBD1. Germline-derived CDR1 and CDR2 are LNHDA and SQIVND (reference sequence). The CDR3 spans 15 residues. V lost 11 bases, J lost 6 bases, and 14 bases stayed unmatched. CDR3 nucleotides: TGTGCCGCCGATACGTGGGGACAGGGATCTCAGCCCCAGCATTTT. Its translation: CAADTWGQGSQPQHF.

This clone appeared a single time. The V gene is TRBV10-3, the J gene TRBJ2-5; the D gene is possibly TRBD2 (6 bases). The CDR3 is 16 residues long. The germline gives CDR1 ENHRY, CDR2 SYGVKD. V lost 4 bases and J lost 2, with 17 bases in between. The CDR3 loop is CAISGSKAGRQETQYF. CDR3 bases: TGTGCCATCAGTGGGTCTAAGGCGGGACGGCAAGAGACCCAGTACTTC.

V and J are TRBV18 and TRBJ1-1; D is unresolved. The CDR3 has 14 residues. V shed 2 bases and J shed 1 base, with 8 bases lying between them. In germline, CDR1 is KGHSH, CDR2 LQKENI. CDR3 in amino acids: CASSPGQENTEAFF. CDR3 DNA sequence: TGTGCCAGCTCACCAGGGCAGGAGAACACTGAAGCTTTCTTT.

This sequence joins TRBV14 and TRBJ2-1, with D uncertain. Trimming cost V 5 bases and J 4 bases, with 9 bases left between them. The CDR3 is made up of 13 amino acids. Germline V gene lookup returns CDR1 SGHDN and CDR2 FVKESK. The CDR3 sequence: CASSTTQYNEQFF. The CDR3 region has the DNA TGTGCCAGCAGCACAACGCAATACAATGAGCAGTTCTTC.

The rearrangement uses TRBV12-5 and TRBJ2-7, with 7 bases lining up with TRBD1. The V gene's germline CDR1 is LGHNT and CDR2 FRNRAP. This CDR3 has 14 residues. V shed 5 bases, J shed 4 bases, and the junction held 8 bases outside the gene matches. Here the CDR3 reads CASGTPGGAYEQYF. The CDR3 DNA is TGTGCTAGTGGTACCCCAGGGGGAGCGTACGAGCAGTACTTC.